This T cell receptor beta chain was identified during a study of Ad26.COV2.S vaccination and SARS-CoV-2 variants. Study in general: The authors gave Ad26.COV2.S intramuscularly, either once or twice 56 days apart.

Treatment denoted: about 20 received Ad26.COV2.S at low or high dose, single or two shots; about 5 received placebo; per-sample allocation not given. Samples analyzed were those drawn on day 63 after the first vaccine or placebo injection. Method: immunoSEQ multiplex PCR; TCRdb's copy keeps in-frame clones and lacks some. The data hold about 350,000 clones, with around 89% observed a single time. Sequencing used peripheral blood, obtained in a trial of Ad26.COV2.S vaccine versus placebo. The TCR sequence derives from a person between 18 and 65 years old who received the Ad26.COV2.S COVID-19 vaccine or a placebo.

The CDR3 DNA follows: TGTGCCAGCAGCGCCTACAGAACCCGTACGCCTAACAATGAGCAGTTCTTC. Amino acids: CASSAYRTRTPNNEQFF. This rearrangement joins TRBV9 to TRBJ2-1, with D unclear. The V end lost 3 bases, the J end lost 5 bases, and 21 bases lay between the germline ends. The germline gives CDR1 SGDLS, CDR2 YYNGEE. This CDR3 spans 17 amino acids.